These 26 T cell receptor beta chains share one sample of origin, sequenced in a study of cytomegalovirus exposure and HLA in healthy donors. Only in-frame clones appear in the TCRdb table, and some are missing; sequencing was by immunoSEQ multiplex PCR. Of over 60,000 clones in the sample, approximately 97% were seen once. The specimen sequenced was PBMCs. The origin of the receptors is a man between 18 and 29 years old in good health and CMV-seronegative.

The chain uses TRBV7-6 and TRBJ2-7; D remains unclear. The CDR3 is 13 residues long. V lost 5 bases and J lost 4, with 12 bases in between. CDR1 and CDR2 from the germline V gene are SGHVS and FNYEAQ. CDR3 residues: CASSPSGSYEQYF. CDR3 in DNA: TGTGCCAGCAGCCCGAGTGGTTCTTACGAGCAGTACTTC.

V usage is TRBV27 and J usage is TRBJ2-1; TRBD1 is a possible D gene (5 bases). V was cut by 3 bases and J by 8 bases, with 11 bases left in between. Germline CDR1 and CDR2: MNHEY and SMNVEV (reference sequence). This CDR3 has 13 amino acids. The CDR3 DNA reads TGTGCCAGCAGTTTTTCCCCCAGGGATGAGCAGTTCTTC. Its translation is CASSFSPRDEQFF.

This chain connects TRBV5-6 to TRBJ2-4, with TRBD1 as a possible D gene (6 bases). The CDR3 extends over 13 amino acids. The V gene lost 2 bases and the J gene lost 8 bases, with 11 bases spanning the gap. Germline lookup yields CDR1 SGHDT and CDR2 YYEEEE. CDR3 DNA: TGTGCCAGCAGCTTTTCAGGGGAGCACATTCAGTACTTC. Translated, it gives CASSFSGEHIQYF.

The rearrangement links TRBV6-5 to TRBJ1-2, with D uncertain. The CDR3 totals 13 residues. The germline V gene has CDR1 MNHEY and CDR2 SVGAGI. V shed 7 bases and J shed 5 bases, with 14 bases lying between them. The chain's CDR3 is CASTGHEQYGYTF. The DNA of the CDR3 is TGTGCCAGCACGGGTCATGAACAATATGGCTACACCTTC.

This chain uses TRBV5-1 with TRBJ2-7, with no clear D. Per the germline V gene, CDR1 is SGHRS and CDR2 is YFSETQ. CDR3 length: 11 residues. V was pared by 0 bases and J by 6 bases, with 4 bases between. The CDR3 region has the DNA TGCGCCAGCAGCTTGGATCGCGAGCAGTACTTC. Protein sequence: CASSLDREQYF.

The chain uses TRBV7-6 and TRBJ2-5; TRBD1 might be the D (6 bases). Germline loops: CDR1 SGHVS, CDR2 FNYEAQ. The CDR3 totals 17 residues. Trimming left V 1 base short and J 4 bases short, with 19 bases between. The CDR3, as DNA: TGTGCCAGCAGCTTAGGATCCGTGACAGGACGGGGAGAGACCCAGTACTTC. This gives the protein CASSLGSVTGRGETQYF.

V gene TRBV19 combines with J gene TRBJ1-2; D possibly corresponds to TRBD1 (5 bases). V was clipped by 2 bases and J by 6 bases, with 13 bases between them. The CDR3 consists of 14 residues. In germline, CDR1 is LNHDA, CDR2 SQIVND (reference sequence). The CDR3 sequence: CASSIRMQGNGYTF. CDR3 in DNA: TGTGCCAGTAGTATACGGATGCAGGGTAATGGCTACACCTTC.

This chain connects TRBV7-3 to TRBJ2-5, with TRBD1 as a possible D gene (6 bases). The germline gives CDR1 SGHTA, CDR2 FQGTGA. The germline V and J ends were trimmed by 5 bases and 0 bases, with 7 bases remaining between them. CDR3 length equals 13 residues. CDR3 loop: CASSRQDQETQYF. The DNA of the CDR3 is TGTGCCAGCAGCCGACAGGACCAAGAGACCCAGTACTTC.

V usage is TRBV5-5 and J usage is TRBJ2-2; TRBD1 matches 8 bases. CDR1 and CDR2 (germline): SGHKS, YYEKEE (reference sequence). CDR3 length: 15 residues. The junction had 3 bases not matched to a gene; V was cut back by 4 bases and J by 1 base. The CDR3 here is CASSHGQGNTGELFF. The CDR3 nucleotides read TGTGCCAGCAGCCACGGACAGGGGAACACCGGGGAGCTGTTTTTT.

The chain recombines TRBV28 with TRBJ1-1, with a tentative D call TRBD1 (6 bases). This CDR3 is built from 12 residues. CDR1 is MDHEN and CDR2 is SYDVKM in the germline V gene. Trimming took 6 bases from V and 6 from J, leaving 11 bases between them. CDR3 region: CASSSRTAEAFF. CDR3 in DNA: TGTGCCAGCAGCTCCCGGACAGCTGAAGCTTTCTTT.

The CDR3 sequence: CASGGQGATNTGELFF. CDR3 in DNA: TGTGCCAGCGGGGGACAGGGGGCAACGAACACCGGGGAGCTGTTTTTT. The J gene is TRBJ2-2, the V gene TRBV2; 12 nucleotides align to TRBD1. This CDR3 has 16 amino acids. Germline CDR1 is SNHLY and CDR2 is FYNNEI. Germline trimming cut 8 bases from V and 0 bases from J; bases unmatched to any gene: 4. Combining the CDR3 with reference TRBV2 and TRBJ2-2 gives the whole variable domain EPEVTQTPSHQVTQMGQEVILRCVPISNHLYFYWYRQILGQKVEFLVSFYNNEISEKSEIFDDQFSVERPDGSNFTLKIRSTKLEDSAMYFCASGGQGATNTGELFFGEGSRLTVL.

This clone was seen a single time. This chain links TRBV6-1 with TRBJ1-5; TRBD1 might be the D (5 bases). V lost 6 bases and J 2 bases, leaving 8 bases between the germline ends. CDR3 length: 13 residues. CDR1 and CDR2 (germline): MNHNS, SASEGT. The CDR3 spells CASRLGGNQPQHF. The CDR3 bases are TGTGCCAGCAGATTAGGGGGCAATCAGCCCCAGCATTTT.

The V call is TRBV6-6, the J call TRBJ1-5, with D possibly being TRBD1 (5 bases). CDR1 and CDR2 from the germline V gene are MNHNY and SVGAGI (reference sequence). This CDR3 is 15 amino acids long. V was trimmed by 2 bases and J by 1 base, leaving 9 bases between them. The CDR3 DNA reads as TGTGCCAGCAGTTACGGGGCAGGGAGCAATCAGCCCCAGCATTTT. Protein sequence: CASSYGAGSNQPQHF.

The CDR3 protein is CASSVTGEEQYF. As DNA, the CDR3 is TGTGCCAGCAGCGTCACAGGGGAAGAGCAGTACTTC. The chain recombines TRBV2 with TRBJ2-7; TRBD1 matches 7 bases. V gave up 6 bases and J gave up 7 bases; unmatched junction bases: 6. The CDR3 length is 12 residues. In germline, CDR1 is SNHLY, CDR2 FYNNEI.

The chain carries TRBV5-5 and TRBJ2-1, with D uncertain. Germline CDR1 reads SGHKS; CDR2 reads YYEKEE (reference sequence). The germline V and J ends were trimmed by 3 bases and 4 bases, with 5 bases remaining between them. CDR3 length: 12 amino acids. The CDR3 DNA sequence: TGTGCCAGCAGCTCAAAATACAATGAGCAGTTCTTC. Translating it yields CASSSKYNEQFF.

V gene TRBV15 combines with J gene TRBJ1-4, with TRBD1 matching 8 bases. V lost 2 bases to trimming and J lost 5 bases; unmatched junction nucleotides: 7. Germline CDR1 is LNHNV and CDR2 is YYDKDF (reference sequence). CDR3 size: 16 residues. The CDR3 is CATSRTKGQGNEKLFF. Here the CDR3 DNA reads TGTGCCACCAGCAGAACCAAAGGACAGGGAAATGAAAAACTGTTTTTT. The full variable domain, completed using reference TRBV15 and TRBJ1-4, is DAMVIQNPRYQVTQFGKPVTLSCSQTLNHNVMYWYQQKSSQAPKLLFHYYDKDFNNEADTPDNFQSRRPNTSFCFLDIRSPGLGDTAMYLCATSRTKGQGNEKLFFGSGTQLSVL.

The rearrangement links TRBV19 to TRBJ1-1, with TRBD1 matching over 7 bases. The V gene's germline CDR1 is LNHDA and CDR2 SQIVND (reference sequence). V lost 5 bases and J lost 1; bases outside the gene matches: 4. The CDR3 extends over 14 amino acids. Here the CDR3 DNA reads TGTGCCAGTAGTTTATACAGGGGGAACACTGAAGCTTTCTTT. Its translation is CASSLYRGNTEAFF.

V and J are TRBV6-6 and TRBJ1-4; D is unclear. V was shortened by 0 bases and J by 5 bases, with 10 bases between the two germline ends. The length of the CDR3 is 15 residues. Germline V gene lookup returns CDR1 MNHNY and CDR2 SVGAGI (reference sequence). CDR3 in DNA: TGTGCCAGCAGTTACTCACCCGGGGAGAATGAAAAACTGTTTTTT. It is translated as CASSYSPGENEKLFF.

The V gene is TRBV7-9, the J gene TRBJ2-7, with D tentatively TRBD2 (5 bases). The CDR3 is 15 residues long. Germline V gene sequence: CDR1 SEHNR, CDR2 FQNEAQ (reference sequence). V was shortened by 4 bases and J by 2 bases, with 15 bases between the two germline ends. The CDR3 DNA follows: TGTGCCAGCAGCTCAGGTCCGGGGAAAGCCTACGAGCAGTACTTC. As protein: CASSSGPGKAYEQYF.

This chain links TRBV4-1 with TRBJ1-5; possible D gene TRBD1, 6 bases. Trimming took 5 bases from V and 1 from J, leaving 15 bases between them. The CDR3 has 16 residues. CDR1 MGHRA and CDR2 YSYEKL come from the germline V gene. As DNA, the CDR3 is TGCGCCAGCAGCGGGGGAAACAGGGTCAGCAATCAGCCCCAGCATTTT. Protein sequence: CASSGGNRVSNQPQHF.

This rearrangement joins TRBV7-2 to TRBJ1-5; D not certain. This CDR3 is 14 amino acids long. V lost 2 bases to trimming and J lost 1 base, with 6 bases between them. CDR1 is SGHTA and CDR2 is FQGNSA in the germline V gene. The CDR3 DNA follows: TGTGCCAGCAGCTTACGGGAGAGCAATCAGCCCCAGCATTTT. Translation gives CASSLRESNQPQHF.

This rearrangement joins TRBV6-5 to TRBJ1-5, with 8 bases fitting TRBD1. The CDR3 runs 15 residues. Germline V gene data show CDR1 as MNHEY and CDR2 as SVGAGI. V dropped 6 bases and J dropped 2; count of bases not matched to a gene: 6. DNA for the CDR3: TGTGCCAGCAGCCCCTCGGGACAGGGCAATCAGCCCCAGCATTTT. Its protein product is CASSPSGQGNQPQHF.

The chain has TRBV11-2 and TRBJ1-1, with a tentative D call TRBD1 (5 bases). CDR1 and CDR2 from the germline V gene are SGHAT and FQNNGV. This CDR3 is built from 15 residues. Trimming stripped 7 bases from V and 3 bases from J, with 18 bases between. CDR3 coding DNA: TGTGCCAGCACCCCCGGGGGGGGTCACTACACTGAAGCTTTCTTT. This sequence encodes CASTPGGGHYTEAFF.

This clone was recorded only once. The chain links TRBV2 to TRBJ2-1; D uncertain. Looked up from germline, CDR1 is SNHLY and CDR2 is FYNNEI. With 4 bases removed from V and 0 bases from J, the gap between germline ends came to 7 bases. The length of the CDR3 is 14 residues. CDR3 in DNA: TGTGCCAGCAGTGCTGTTAGCTCCTACAATGAGCAGTTCTTC. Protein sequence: CASSAVSSYNEQFF.

DNA for the CDR3: TGTGCCACCAGCAGAGCAGGGGTCCCAGAAGCTTTCTTT. Translation: CATSRAGVPEAFF. The chain carries TRBV15 and TRBJ1-1; D is perhaps TRBD1 (6 bases). The CDR3 extends over 13 amino acids. Looked up from germline, CDR1 is LNHNV and CDR2 is YYDKDF (reference sequence). The V and J ends lost 1 base and 8 bases respectively, with 11 bases between them.

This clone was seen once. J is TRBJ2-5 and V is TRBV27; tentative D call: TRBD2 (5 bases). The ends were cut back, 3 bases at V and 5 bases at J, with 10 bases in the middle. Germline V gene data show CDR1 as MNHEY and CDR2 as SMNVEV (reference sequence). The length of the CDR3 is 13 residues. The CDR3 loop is CASSLRELETQYF. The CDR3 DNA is TGTGCCAGCAGTTTGAGGGAGCTGGAGACCCAGTACTTC.